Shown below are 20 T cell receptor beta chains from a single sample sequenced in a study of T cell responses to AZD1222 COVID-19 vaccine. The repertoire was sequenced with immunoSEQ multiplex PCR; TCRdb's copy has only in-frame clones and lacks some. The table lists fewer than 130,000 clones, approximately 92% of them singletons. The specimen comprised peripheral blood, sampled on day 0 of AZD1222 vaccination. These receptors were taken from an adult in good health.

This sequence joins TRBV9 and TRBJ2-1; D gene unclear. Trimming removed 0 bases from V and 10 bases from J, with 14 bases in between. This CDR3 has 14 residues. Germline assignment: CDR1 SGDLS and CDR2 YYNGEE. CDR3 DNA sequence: TGTGCCAGCAGCGTAGGACGGGCCCCCGGGGAGCAGTTCTTC. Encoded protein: CASSVGRAPGEQFF.

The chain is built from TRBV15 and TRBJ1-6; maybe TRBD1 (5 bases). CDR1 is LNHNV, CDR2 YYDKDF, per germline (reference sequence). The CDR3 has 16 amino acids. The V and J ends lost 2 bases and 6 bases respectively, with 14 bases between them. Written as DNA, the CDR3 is TGTGCCACCAGCAGAACGCGACAGACTACTAATTCACCCCTCCACTTT. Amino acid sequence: CATSRTRQTTNSPLHF.

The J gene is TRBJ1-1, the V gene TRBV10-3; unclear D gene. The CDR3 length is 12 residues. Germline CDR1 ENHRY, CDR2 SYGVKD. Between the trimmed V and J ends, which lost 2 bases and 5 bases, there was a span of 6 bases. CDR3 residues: CAISEGWTEAFF. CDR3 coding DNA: TGTGCCATCAGTGAGGGGTGGACTGAAGCTTTCTTT.

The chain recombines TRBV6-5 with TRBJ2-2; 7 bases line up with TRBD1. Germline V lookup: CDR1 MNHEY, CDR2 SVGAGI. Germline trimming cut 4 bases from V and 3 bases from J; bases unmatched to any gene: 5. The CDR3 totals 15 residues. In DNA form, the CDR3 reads TGTGCCAGCAGTTTCACGGACAGGTACACCGGGGAGCTGTTTTTT. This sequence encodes CASSFTDRYTGELFF.

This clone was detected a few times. CDR3 region: CASSRDRGFYEQYF. The CDR3 DNA is TGTGCCAGTAGCCGGGACAGGGGCTTCTACGAGCAGTACTTC. V and J are TRBV19 and TRBJ2-7; 10 positions match TRBD1. The CDR3 totals 14 residues. J was trimmed by 3 bases and V by 6 bases; bases with no gene match: 5. The germline CDR1 and CDR2 sequences are LNHDA and SQIVND (reference sequence).

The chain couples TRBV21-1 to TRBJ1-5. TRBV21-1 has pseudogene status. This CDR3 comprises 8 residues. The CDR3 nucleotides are TGTGCCAGCAGCAAAGGATTCTTT. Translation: CASSKGFF.

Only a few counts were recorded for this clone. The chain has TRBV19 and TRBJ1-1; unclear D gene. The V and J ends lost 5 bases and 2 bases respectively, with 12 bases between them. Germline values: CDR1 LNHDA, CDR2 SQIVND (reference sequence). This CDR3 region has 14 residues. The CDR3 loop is CASSRSLPNTEAFF. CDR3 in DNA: TGTGCCAGTAGTCGGAGCCTTCCTAACACTGAAGCTTTCTTT. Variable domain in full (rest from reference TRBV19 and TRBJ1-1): DGGITQSPKYLFRKEGQNVTLSCEQNLNHDAMYWYRQDPGQGLRLIYYSQIVNDFQKGDIAEGYSVSREKKESFPLTVTSAQKNPTAFYLCASSRSLPNTEAFFGQGTRLTVV.

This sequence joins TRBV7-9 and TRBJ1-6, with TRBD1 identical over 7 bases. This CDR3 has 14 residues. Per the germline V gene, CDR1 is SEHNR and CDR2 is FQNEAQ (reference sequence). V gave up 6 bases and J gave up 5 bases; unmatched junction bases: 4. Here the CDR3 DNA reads TGTGCCAGCAGGTGGGACAGTAATAATTCACCCCTCCACTTT. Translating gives CASRWDSNNSPLHF.

The CDR3 spells CASSQGGGMGKTQYF. CDR3 coding DNA: TGTGCCAGCAGCCAAGGCGGGGGTATGGGAAAGACCCAGTACTTC. The rearrangement joins TRBV3-1 (or the pseudogene TRBV3-2) to TRBJ2-5; TRBD2 matches 7 bases. The CDR3 length is 15 residues. After removal of 1 base from V and 6 bases from J, the junction contained 8 bases not matched to a gene. Germline CDR1 reads LGHDT; CDR2 reads YNNKEL (reference sequence).

DNA for the CDR3: TGTGCCAGCAGCTTAGTGTCAGGCCCCTACAATGAGCAGTTCTTC. It yields the protein CASSLVSGPYNEQFF. The V gene is TRBV7-2, the J gene TRBJ2-1; D unclear. This CDR3 is built from 15 residues. Trimming pared 1 base from V and 2 bases from J, leaving 9 bases between. Per germline, CDR1 SGHTA and CDR2 FQGNSA. Supplemented by reference TRBV7-2 and TRBJ2-1, the full variable domain reads GAGVSQSPSNKVTEKGKDVELRCDPISGHTALYWYRQSLGQGLEFLIYFQGNSAPDKSGLPSDRFSAERTGGSVSTLTIQRTQQEDSAVYLCASSLVSGPYNEQFFGPGTRLTVL.

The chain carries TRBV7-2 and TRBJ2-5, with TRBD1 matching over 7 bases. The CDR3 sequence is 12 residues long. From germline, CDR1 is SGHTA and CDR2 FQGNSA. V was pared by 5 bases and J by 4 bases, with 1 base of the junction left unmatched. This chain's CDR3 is CASSRTGETQYF. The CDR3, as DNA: TGTGCCAGCAGCAGGACAGGAGAGACCCAGTACTTC.

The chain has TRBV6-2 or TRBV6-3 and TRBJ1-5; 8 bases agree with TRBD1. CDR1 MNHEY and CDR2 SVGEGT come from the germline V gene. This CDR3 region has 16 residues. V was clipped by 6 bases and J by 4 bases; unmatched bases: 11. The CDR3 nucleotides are TGTGCCAGCAGCCGCGCCGGGACAGGAATGAATCAGCCCCAGCATTTT. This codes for CASSRAGTGMNQPQHF.

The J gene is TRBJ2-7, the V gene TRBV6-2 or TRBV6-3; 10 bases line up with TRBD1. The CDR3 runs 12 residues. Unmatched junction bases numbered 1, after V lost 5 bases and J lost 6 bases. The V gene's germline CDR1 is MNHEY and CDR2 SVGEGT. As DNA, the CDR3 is TGTGCCAGCAGTCGGACAGGGGGCGAGCAGTACTTC. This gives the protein CASSRTGGEQYF.

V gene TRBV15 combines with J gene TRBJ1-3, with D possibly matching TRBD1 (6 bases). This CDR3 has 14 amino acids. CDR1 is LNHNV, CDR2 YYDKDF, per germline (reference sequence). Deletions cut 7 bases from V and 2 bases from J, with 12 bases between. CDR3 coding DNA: TGTGCCACCAAGACAGGAAGGACTGGAAACACCATATATTTT. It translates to CATKTGRTGNTIYF.

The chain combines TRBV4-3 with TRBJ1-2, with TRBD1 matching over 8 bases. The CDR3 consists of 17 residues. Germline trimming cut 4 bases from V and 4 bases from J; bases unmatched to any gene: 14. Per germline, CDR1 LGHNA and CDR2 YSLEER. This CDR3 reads CASSLRLSGGAGYGYTF. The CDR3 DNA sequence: TGCGCCAGCAGCCTCAGACTATCAGGGGGCGCGGGCTATGGCTACACCTTC.

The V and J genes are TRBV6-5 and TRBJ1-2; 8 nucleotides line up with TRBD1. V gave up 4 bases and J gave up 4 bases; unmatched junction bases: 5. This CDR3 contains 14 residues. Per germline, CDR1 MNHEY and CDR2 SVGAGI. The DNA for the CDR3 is TGTGCCAGCAGTTTTCGGACAGGGAGCTATGGCTACACCTTC. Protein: CASSFRTGSYGYTF.

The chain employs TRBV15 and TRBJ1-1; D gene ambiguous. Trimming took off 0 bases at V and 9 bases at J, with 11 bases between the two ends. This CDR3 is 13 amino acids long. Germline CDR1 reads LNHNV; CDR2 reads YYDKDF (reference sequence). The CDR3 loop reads CATSRELSGQAFF. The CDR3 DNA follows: TGTGCCACCAGCAGAGAACTGTCCGGGCAAGCTTTCTTT.

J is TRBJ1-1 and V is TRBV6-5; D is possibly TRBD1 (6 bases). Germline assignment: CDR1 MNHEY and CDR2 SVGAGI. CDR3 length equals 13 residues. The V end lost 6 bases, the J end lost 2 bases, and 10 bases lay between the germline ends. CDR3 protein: CASSVQGNTEAFF. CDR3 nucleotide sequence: TGTGCCAGCAGCGTACAGGGTAACACTGAAGCTTTCTTT.

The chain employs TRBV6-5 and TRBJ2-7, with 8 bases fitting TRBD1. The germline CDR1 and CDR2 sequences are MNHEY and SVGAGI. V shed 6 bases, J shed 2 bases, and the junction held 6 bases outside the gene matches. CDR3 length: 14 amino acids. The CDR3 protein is CASRPGQATYEQYF. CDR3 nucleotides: TGTGCCAGCAGACCGGGACAGGCGACCTACGAGCAGTACTTC.

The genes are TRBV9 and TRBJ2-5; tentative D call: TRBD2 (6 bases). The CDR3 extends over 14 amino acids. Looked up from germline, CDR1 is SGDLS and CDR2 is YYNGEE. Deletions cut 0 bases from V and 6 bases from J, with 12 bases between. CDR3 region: CASSVAFRGKTQYF. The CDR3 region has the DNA TGTGCCAGCAGCGTAGCTTTCCGGGGGAAGACCCAGTACTTC.